The 25 T cell receptor beta chains given below trace back to one sample, sequenced in a study of blood T cell repertoires in COVID-19. Repertoires were generated with immunoSEQ multiplex PCR, while TCRdb's copy carries only in-frame clones and drops some. This table has some 70,000 clones, roughly 91% appearing once. Material for sequencing was peripheral blood. All receptors come from a man aged 45-65 years with active COVID-19.

V is TRBV7-2 and J is TRBJ2-5, with 10 positions matching TRBD2. V dropped 1 base and J dropped 4; count of bases not matched to a gene: 12. Looked up from germline, CDR1 is SGHTA and CDR2 is FQGNSA. The CDR3 runs 18 residues. The DNA of the CDR3 is TGTGCCAGCAGCTTAGGGCTCCTAGCGGGAGAGTCAGGAGAGACCCAGTACTTC. Its translation is CASSLGLLAGESGETQYF.

A remark on this clone: Other DNA variants within this sample encode the same CDR3. This chain connects TRBV9 to TRBJ1-3, with D possibly matching TRBD1 (5 bases). Germline V lookup: CDR1 SGDLS, CDR2 YYNGEE. This CDR3 comprises 15 residues. V was pared by 0 bases and J by 2 bases, with 9 bases between. The CDR3 bases are TGTGCCAGCAGCGTAGCGTCGGGGGCTGGAAACACCATATATTTT. This sequence encodes CASSVASGAGNTIYF.

J is TRBJ1-4 and V is TRBV19; D ambiguous. The V gene lost 3 bases and the J gene lost 7 bases, with 15 bases spanning the gap. The germline V gene has CDR1 LNHDA and CDR2 SQIVND (reference sequence). CDR3 length: 15 residues. CDR3 sequence: CASSIPRLEGEKLFF. DNA for the CDR3: TGTGCCAGTAGTATCCCCCGGCTGGAGGGTGAAAAACTGTTTTTT. The full variable domain, rest sourced from reference TRBV19 and TRBJ1-4, is DGGITQSPKYLFRKEGQNVTLSCEQNLNHDAMYWYRQDPGQGLRLIYYSQIVNDFQKGDIAEGYSVSREKKESFPLTVTSAQKNPTAFYLCASSIPRLEGEKLFFGSGTQLSVL.

This sequence joins TRBV11-3 and TRBJ1-1; unclear D gene. The length of the CDR3 is 14 residues. Germline CDR1 and CDR2: SGHNT and YENEEA. V lost 4 bases and J 5 bases, leaving 14 bases between the germline ends. As DNA, the CDR3 is TGTGCCAGCAGCTCGGACGCCGGGGTGACTGAAGCTTTCTTT. This codes for CASSSDAGVTEAFF. Based on the CDR3 plus reference TRBV11-3 and TRBJ1-1, the full variable domain is EAGVVQSPRYKIIEKKQPVAFWCNPISGHNTLYWYLQNLGQGPELLIRYENEEAVDDSQLPKDRFSAERLKGVDSTLKIQPAELGDSAVYLCASSSDAGVTEAFFGQGTRLTVV.

This chain links TRBV6-6 with TRBJ2-3; tentative D call: TRBD2 (5 bases). Germline V gene sequence: CDR1 MNHNY, CDR2 SVGAGI (reference sequence). CDR3 length equals 15 residues. Trimming removed 6 bases at V and 2 bases at J, with 15 bases between. CDR3 amino acids: CASRLPAAYTDTQYF. The CDR3 coding sequence is TGTGCCAGCAGGCTACCAGCGGCTTACACAGATACGCAGTATTTT.

V and J are TRBV4-3 and TRBJ2-3, with D maybe TRBD1 (5 bases). Germline V CDR1 and CDR2: LGHNA, YSLEER. This CDR3 has 15 residues. V was clipped by 1 base and J by 1 base, with 9 bases between them. The CDR3 nucleotides read TGCGCCAGCAGCCAAGTCCTAGGGGGCACAGATACGCAGTATTTT. It encodes CASSQVLGGTDTQYF.

This clone was seen only once. V is TRBV28 and J is TRBJ2-7; TRBD1 is a possible D gene (6 bases). The CDR3 is made up of 12 amino acids. Trimming pared 6 bases from V and 5 bases from J, leaving 11 bases between. Germline CDR1 reads MDHEN; CDR2 reads SYDVKM. The CDR3 loop reads CASSWGQHEQYF. The CDR3 DNA is TGTGCCAGCAGCTGGGGACAACACGAGCAGTACTTC.

The DNA for the CDR3 is TGTGCCAGCAGTGATTCGGACAGATCCTACAATGAGCAGTTCTTC. Its translation is CASSDSDRSYNEQFF. The V gene is TRBV2, the J gene TRBJ2-1, with D tentatively TRBD1 (6 bases). The length of the CDR3 is 15 residues. The V end lost 3 bases, the J end lost 1 base, and 10 bases lay between the germline ends. CDR1 SNHLY and CDR2 FYNNEI come from the germline V gene.

The J gene is TRBJ2-3, the V gene TRBV7-2, with D tentatively TRBD1 (6 bases). This CDR3 has 16 amino acids. Trimming pared 1 base from V and 2 bases from J, leaving 13 bases between. CDR1 SGHTA and CDR2 FQGNSA come from the germline V gene. The CDR3 spells CASSLVGATTTDTQYF. CDR3 DNA sequence: TGTGCCAGCAGCTTAGTGGGGGCCACCACCACAGATACGCAGTATTTT.

The chain recombines TRBV3-1 (or the pseudogene TRBV3-2) with TRBJ2-5; no clear D gene. This CDR3 has 14 amino acids. V lost 6 bases and J lost 2, with 13 bases in between. CDR1 and CDR2 from the germline V gene are LGHDT and YNNKEL (reference sequence). CDR3 DNA sequence: TGTGCCAGCAGGCCCTGGGCAGAGCAAGAGACCCAGTACTTC. It encodes CASRPWAEQETQYF.

J is TRBJ2-3 and V is TRBV10-3, with 7 bases fitting TRBD1. The CDR3 loop spans 14 amino acids. Per germline, CDR1 ENHRY and CDR2 SYGVKD. V was clipped by 8 bases and J by 0 bases; unmatched bases: 5. Here the CDR3 DNA reads TGTGCCATCGGGACAGTCTCTAGCACAGATACGCAGTATTTT. Translating it yields CAIGTVSSTDTQYF.

The chain employs TRBV6-5 and TRBJ1-4; TRBD1 aligns across 7 bases. Germline values: CDR1 MNHEY, CDR2 SVGAGI. This CDR3 spans 14 amino acids. The J segment lost 1 base and the V segment lost 6 bases, leaving 2 bases of the junction unmatched. CDR3 in amino acids: CASSRDRTNEKLFF. In DNA form, the CDR3 reads TGTGCCAGCAGCCGGGACAGAACTAATGAAAAACTGTTTTTT.

This chain uses TRBV28 with TRBJ2-7; a weak D match, TRBD1 (5 bases). Germline V gene data show CDR1 as MDHEN and CDR2 as SYDVKM. Trimming took 3 bases from V and 0 from J, leaving 9 bases between them. The CDR3 sequence is 14 residues long. The CDR3 is CASSLLDSSYEQYF. In DNA form, the CDR3 reads TGTGCCAGCAGTTTGCTCGACAGCTCCTACGAGCAGTACTTC.

The V and J genes are TRBV21-1 and TRBJ2-7; the table's TRBD1 call for D was not verified on the DNA. TRBV21-1 is a pseudogene segment. This CDR3 is 14 amino acids long. The DNA of the CDR3 is TGTGCCAGCAGCAAAGGAGAGGACACCTACGAGCAGTACTTC. Translating gives CASSKGEDTYEQYF.

A single count supports this clone. The limits of the CDR3 on the DNA are not certain, so only TCRdb's listed CDR3 is given. CDR3 sequence reads: CASILGAGYNTEAFF. V and J are TRBV6-5 and TRBJ1-1. Per germline, CDR1 MNHEY and CDR2 SVGAGI. The CDR3 contains 15 residues when both ends are counted.

This chain connects TRBV10-3 to TRBJ1-6, with a tentative D call TRBD1 (6 bases). CDR3 length: 14 amino acids. The V gene lost 4 bases and the J gene lost 7 bases, with 11 bases spanning the gap. Per germline, CDR1 ENHRY and CDR2 SYGVKD. CDR3 protein: CAISVGQGNSPLHF. In nucleotides, the CDR3 is TGTGCCATCAGTGTGGGGCAGGGGAATTCACCCCTCCACTTT.

The chain recombines TRBV30 with TRBJ2-7; D possibly corresponds to TRBD2 (7 bases). Germline V gene data show CDR1 as GTSNPN and CDR2 as SVGIG (reference sequence). Between the trimmed V and J ends, which lost 1 base and 5 bases, there was a span of 9 bases. The CDR3 extends over 12 amino acids. For the CDR3, the DNA is TGTGCCTGGAGTGGGGGGGGCGACGAGCAGTACTTC. Encoded protein: CAWSGGGDEQYF. The full variable domain, completed using reference TRBV30 and TRBJ2-7, is SQTIHQWPATLVQPVGSPLSLECTVEGTSNPNLYWYRQAAGRGLQLLFYSVGIGQISSEVPQNLSASRPQDRQFILSSKKLLLSDSGFYLCAWSGGGDEQYFGPGTRLTVT.

V usage is TRBV25-1 and J usage is TRBJ1-4; D not resolved. Trimming cost V 8 bases and J 0 bases, with 16 bases left between them. Germline V gives CDR1 MGHDK, CDR2 SYGVNS. CDR3 length equals 16 residues. The CDR3 DNA follows: TGTGCCAGCCAGGCCAATATTGTAACAACTAATGAAAAACTGTTTTTT. Its translation is CASQANIVTTNEKLFF.

The count of this clone is one. The chain employs TRBV29-1 and TRBJ2-1; 11 nucleotides match TRBD2. The V segment lost 8 bases and the J segment 4 bases; nucleotides outside the gene matches: 16. CDR3 length: 17 residues. Germline V lookup: CDR1 SQVTM, CDR2 ANQGSEA. CDR3 coding DNA: TGCAGCTCCCAGCGGGGGTTGACTAGCGGGGAGTACAATGAGCAGTTCTTC. Translated, it gives CSSQRGLTSGEYNEQFF.

V is TRBV30 and J is TRBJ2-5; TRBD2 might be the D (6 bases). Germline V lookup: CDR1 GTSNPN, CDR2 SVGIG (reference sequence). The V gene lost 0 bases and the J gene lost 4 bases, with 9 bases spanning the gap. The CDR3 has 13 amino acids. Written as DNA, the CDR3 is TGTGCCTGGAGTGTACTAGCCGGAGAGACCCAGTACTTC. Protein sequence: CAWSVLAGETQYF. The full variable domain, completed using reference TRBV30 and TRBJ2-5, is SQTIHQWPATLVQPVGSPLSLECTVEGTSNPNLYWYRQAAGRGLQLLFYSVGIGQISSEVPQNLSASRPQDRQFILSSKKLLLSDSGFYLCAWSVLAGETQYFGPGTRLLVL.

This clone occurred once. The chain joins TRBV14 to TRBJ1-5; D may be TRBD1 (6 bases). Germline V gene data show CDR1 as SGHDN and CDR2 as FVKESK. Between the trimmed V and J ends, which lost 4 bases and 5 bases, there was a span of 6 bases. CDR3 size: 12 residues. Written as DNA, the CDR3 is TGTGCCAGCAGCCCAGGGGATCAGCCCCAGCATTTT. This sequence encodes CASSPGDQPQHF. The full variable domain, completed using reference TRBV14 and TRBJ1-5, is EAGVTQFPSHSVIEKGQTVTLRCDPISGHDNLYWYRRVMGKEIKFLLHFVKESKQDESGMPNNRFLAERTGGTYSTLKVQPAELEDSGVYFCASSPGDQPQHFGDGTRLSIL.

The V gene is TRBV6-5, the J gene TRBJ1-5; D gene unclear. The CDR3 spans 15 residues. Looked up from germline, CDR1 is MNHEY and CDR2 is SVGAGI. V gave up 5 bases and J gave up 3 bases, with 14 bases separating them. CDR3 DNA: TGTGCCAGCAGTACGACACGGAAGATCAATCAGCCCCAGCATTTT. Its translation: CASSTTRKINQPQHF.

This sequence joins TRBV7-2 and TRBJ2-7; 7 bases are a match to TRBD1. Germline CDR1 is SGHTA and CDR2 is FQGNSA. This CDR3 has 14 residues. Trimming at V came to 5 bases and at J to 3 bases, leaving 7 bases not matched to a gene. CDR3 protein: CASSTYRGHYEQYF. The CDR3 region has the DNA TGTGCCAGCAGCACTTACAGGGGACACTACGAGCAGTACTTC. Complete variable domain (other parts from reference TRBV7-2 and TRBJ2-7): GAGVSQSPSNKVTEKGKDVELRCDPISGHTALYWYRQSLGQGLEFLIYFQGNSAPDKSGLPSDRFSAERTGGSVSTLTIQRTQQEDSAVYLCASSTYRGHYEQYFGPGTRLTVT.

The chain carries TRBV27 and TRBJ1-2; the D gene is possibly TRBD1 (6 bases). V lost 2 bases and J 8 bases, leaving 15 bases between the germline ends. Germline V lookup: CDR1 MNHEY, CDR2 SMNVEV (reference sequence). This CDR3 contains 14 residues. CDR3 amino acids: CASSLNRGAGGYTF. The CDR3 DNA is TGTGCCAGCAGTTTAAATCGGGGGGCTGGGGGCTACACCTTC.

The chain employs TRBV29-1 and TRBJ2-3, with D possibly TRBD1 on 5 matching bases. The ends were cut back, 3 bases at V and 6 bases at J, with 13 bases in the middle. CDR3 length: 13 residues. The germline V gene has CDR1 SQVTM and CDR2 ANQGSEA. The CDR3 is CSVDRGRVDTQYF. CDR3 nucleotides: TGCAGCGTTGATAGGGGCCGAGTGGATACGCAGTATTTT.